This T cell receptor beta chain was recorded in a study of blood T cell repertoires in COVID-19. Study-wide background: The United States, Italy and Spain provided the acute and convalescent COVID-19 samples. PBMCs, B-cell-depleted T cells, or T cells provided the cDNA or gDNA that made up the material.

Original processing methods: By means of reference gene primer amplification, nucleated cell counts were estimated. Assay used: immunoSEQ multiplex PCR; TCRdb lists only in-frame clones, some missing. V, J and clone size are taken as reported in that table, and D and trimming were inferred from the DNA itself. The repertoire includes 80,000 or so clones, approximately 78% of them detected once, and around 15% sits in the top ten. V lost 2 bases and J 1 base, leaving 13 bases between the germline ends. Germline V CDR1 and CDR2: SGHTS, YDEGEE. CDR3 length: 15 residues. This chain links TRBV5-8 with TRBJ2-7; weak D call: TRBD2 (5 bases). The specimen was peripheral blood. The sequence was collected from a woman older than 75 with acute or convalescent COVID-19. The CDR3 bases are TGTGCCAGCAGCTTAGTGGGAGATGGGTCCTACGAGCAGTACTTC. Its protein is CASSLVGDGSYEQYF.